What follows are 8 T cell receptor beta chains derived from one specimen sequenced in a study of blood T cells in healthy people across ages. Together with a sample-barcoded 5' primer, a J-beta primer mix was included in a second PCR lasting 7 to 11 cycles. TCRdb processed the 5' RACE reads anew with MiXCR; each CDR3 protein has one entry. The sample lists roughly 1,300,000 distinct CDR3 sequences, roughly 59% occurring once. The material sequenced was blood. The receptor source for this set is a man aged 18 to 35 in good health.

About this clonotype: An end of the junction does not agree with germline; a read error may underlie this. The chain carries TRBV20-1 and TRBJ1-2; D possibly corresponds to TRBD1 (5 bases). The germline V gene encodes CDR1 DFQATT and CDR2 SNEGSKA (reference sequence). This CDR3 contains 15 residues. The CDR3 coding sequence is TGCAGTGCCCAATCTTTTGGGGGGGAGTTGGATGGCTACATCTTC. This translates into CSAQSFGGELDGYIF.

The table lists this clonotype with a count of one. The V gene is TRBV28, the J gene TRBJ2-4; 7 nucleotides line up with TRBD1. The CDR3 is 17 residues long. Trimming cost V 3 bases and J 1 base; bases outside gene matches: 9. Germline loops: CDR1 MDHEN, CDR2 SYDVKM. CDR3 sequence: CASSFSPTGLAKNIQYF. DNA of the CDR3: TGTGCCAGCAGTTTCTCACCGACAGGGTTGGCCAAAAACATTCAGTACTTC. Full variable domain (outside the CDR3, taken from reference TRBV28 and TRBJ2-4): DVKVTQSSRYLVKRTGEKVFLECVQDMDHENMFWYRQDPGLGLRLIYFSYDVKMKEKGDIPEGYSVSREKKERFSLILESASTNQTSMYLCASSFSPTGLAKNIQYFGAGTRLSVL.

CDR3 protein: CASSLKAVGSTDTQYF. The CDR3 coding sequence is TGTGCCAGCAGTTTGAAGGCAGTAGGTAGCACAGATACGCAGTATTTT. This sequence joins TRBV27 and TRBJ2-3; no firm D call. V lost 3 bases, J lost 0 bases, and 13 bases lay in between. The germline V gene has CDR1 MNHEY and CDR2 SMNVEV (reference sequence). The CDR3 length is 16 residues.

The chain employs TRBV9 and TRBJ2-1; a weak D match, TRBD2 (6 bases). The length of the CDR3 is 15 residues. Germline loops: CDR1 SGDLS, CDR2 YYNGEE. The V end was cut by 0 bases, the J end by 7 bases, with 14 bases between. CDR3 nucleotide sequence: TGTGCCAGCAGCGTAGGGTCGGGAGTAGAGAATGAGCAGTTCTTC. This codes for CASSVGSGVENEQFF. The full variable domain, its missing parts supplied by reference TRBV9 and TRBJ2-1, is DSGVTQTPKHLITATGQRVTLRCSPRSGDLSVYWYQQSLDQGLQFLIQYYNGEERAKGNILERFSAQQFPDLHSELNLSSLELGDSALYFCASSVGSGVENEQFFGPGTRLTVL.

V usage is TRBV6-1 and J usage is TRBJ1-2, with 10 positions matching TRBD1. The V gene end was trimmed by 6 bases and the J gene end by 7 bases; junction bases not matched to a gene: 8. Germline assignment: CDR1 MNHNS and CDR2 SASEGT. The CDR3 has 14 amino acids. In DNA, the CDR3 is TGTGCCAGCAGAACGGGACAGGGGTTGGGTGGCTACACCTTC. Amino acids: CASRTGQGLGGYTF.

CDR3 coding DNA: TGTGCCAGCAGCGGGACTTCTTACACCGGGGAGCTGTTTTTT. Translation: CASSGTSYTGELFF. This chain uses TRBV4-2 with TRBJ2-2; perhaps TRBD2 as D (6 bases). CDR3 length: 14 amino acids. V was pared by 5 bases and J by 3 bases, with 10 bases between. Germline CDR1 is LGHNA and CDR2 is YNFKEQ.

The chain employs TRBV4-1 and TRBJ2-1; 7 bases agree with TRBD2. This CDR3 comprises 16 residues. The trim removed 3 bases at V and 9 bases at J, leaving 14 bases unmatched. Germline V gene lookup returns CDR1 MGHRA and CDR2 YSYEKL. Here the CDR3 reads CASSHPRGAGWVEQFF. The CDR3 DNA follows: TGCGCCAGCAGCCACCCTCGGGGAGCGGGATGGGTTGAGCAGTTCTTC.

This clonotype occurred a few times. The J gene is TRBJ2-7, the V gene TRBV20-1; no clear D. From germline, CDR1 is DFQATT and CDR2 SNEGSKA (reference sequence). V was shortened by 3 bases and J by 0 bases, with 12 bases between the two germline ends. The length of the CDR3 is 14 residues. The CDR3, as DNA: TGCAGTGCTAGTAACACCTACCCCTCCTACGAGCAGTACTTC. It codes for CSASNTYPSYEQYF.